This TCR beta chain was found in a study of cytomegalovirus exposure and HLA in healthy donors (dated by TCRdb to about 2017). In the study overall: An earlier analysis of roughly 610 of the donors reported about 300 Gb of sequence data and around 110 million unique TCR beta sequences obtained from some 170 million T cells. In a later genetic analysis, genome-wide SNP genotypes for 398 of the 666 donors were used, and that subset was treated as a discovery cohort. On average, around 230,000 unique TCR beta nucleotide sequences were sequenced per donor among 398 genotyped donors of the cohort, with 15% to 20% of those sequences being non-productive. High-throughput TCR immunosequencing, statistical association of individual TCRs with disease status, and machine learning were combined to predict cytomegalovirus infection status. HLA typing covered class I and class II loci at four-digit resolution. All discovery cohort repertoires had been generated on a single sequencing platform. The aim of the study was to test whether cataloging public T cell receptors could identify signatures of past pathogen exposure. To study patterns of TCR occurrence, a later analysis re-analyzed previously published TCR beta repertoires from 550 to 800 donors and added high-resolution HLA genotyping. Roughly 300 gigabases of sequencing data and approximately 80 million unique TCR sequences were included in an early release covering around 650 HLA-typed donors. Four or five DR-DQ haplotypes were handled as single units for association and clustering, since linkage in the cohort was strong. A separate validation cohort of over a hundred different subjects was used in addition to the 666-subject first cohort. Of the roughly 400 genotyped donors, 70% to 90% were placed in the genetic ancestry cluster associated with self-reported Caucasian donors. Alongside the repertoire data, information on donor age, sex, ethnicity and CMV serostatus was compiled. The later analysis used no new phenotypic data to find candidate immune exposures, relying instead on TCR beta sequences and their occurrence across donors. The study used immunosequencing to profile the T cell repertoires of 670 or so subjects and linked those repertoires to cytomegalovirus serostatus. To decide whether each TCR beta V gene segment behaved as functional or pseudogenic, an earlier analysis of some 570 of the donors relied on high-throughput TCR beta sequencing. The number of donors typed differed by locus, with 629-630 for A, B, C, DRB1 and DQB1, around 520 for DQA1, under 610 for DPA1, and 400 to 490 for DPB1. The full study reports these points: Only TCR beta chains were sequenced in this cohort, and the absence of alpha or paired-chain data limited detectable features. In vitro tests confirmed that a few of the cytomegalovirus-associated TCR beta chains recognize cytomegalovirus antigens. Correlated functional status among segregating V segments might be attributable to linkage disequilibrium, but an unknown experimental factor could not be ruled out. The earlier analysis of fewer than 750 of the donors excluded fewer than 20 rarely observed V segments, including chromosome 9 orphons, because counts were too low. In a later analysis, the rate of TCR association differed among HLA loci, with DRB1 alleles having the most associated TCRs and HLA-C alleles having the fewest. According to the authors, the approach could potentially be generalized to other disease states and immunological phenotypes. For the cohort, immune exposure information was limited to CMV serostatus. A total of fewer than 200 TCR beta chains were listed by the study as associated with cytomegalovirus. A further reported finding was that TCR beta sequences accurately predicted the HLA-A and HLA-B alleles for most subjects in the first cohort. The sequencing pipeline was judged likely to have produced a cluster of highly shared sequence variants as a technical artifact. Specific HLA alleles were associated with 15,000 to 20,000 TCR beta sequences at a false discovery rate of 0.05 in a later analysis. A later genetic analysis associated a missense DCLRE1C variant with V-gene and J-gene trimming of TCR beta chains, and an independent cohort replicated the association. In a later analysis, HLA-associated TCR beta chains were found to be more clonally expanded and to have lower generation probabilities than equally common non-associated chains. A later analysis reported that several top co-occurrence clusters appeared linked to parvovirus B19, influenza, CMV and Epstein-Barr virus. Most TCR sequences were observed very rarely across donors, whereas some public TCRs were present in many individuals. Broadly in line with IMGT annotations, most TCR beta V segments showed up in productive rearrangements about 87% or about 30% of the time in an earlier analysis of 450 to 750 of the donors. Because HLA typing was missing for some donors at each locus, association tests included only the typed subset. Strong co-occurrence of HLA alleles, especially DR and DQ, made assigning TCR associations to individual alleles difficult. Some IMGT-functional V segments, including TRBV6-2 and TRBV6-3, could not be told apart with the 87-base-pair reads, so those segments were excluded. According to a later analysis, most CMV-associated TCR beta chains appeared to be HLA-restricted, and the HLA associations seemed to be driven largely by CMV exposure. The classifier was reported to diagnose cytomegalovirus status with high specificity and sensitivity in both the original and validation cohorts. Presence/absence analyses assumed roughly uniform sequencing depth across donors, an assumption that may not hold. A later genetic analysis reported fewer N-insertions in productive TCRs among donors in an Asian-associated ancestry cluster than the roughly 700-donor mean.

Preparation of the library involved the immunoSEQ multiplex PCR assay. For the multiplex PCR, a mixture combining 60 forward primers for TCR Vbeta segments and 13 reverse primers for TCR Jbeta segments was used. The CDR3 region of rearranged TCR beta genes was amplified from genomic DNA by a multiplex PCR assay. The Illumina HiSeq System was used to sequence the amplified TCR beta libraries as 87-base-pair reads. The authors processed their data as follows. In a later analysis, around 80 million unique TCR beta chains were counted across the approximately 640 repertoires, and around 10 million of these chains were shared by at least two donors. Raw reads were error-corrected and collapsed into unique sequences with a nearest-neighbor algorithm that merged closely related sequences to remove PCR and sequencing errors. V, D and J gene segments were assigned by aligning CDR3 sequences to IMGT reference sequences. For a sequence to be retained, a match of at least six nucleotides was required to both a V gene segment and a J gene segment. Rearrangements were classified as productive when the CDR3 lacked stop codons and remained in frame with V and J, and all other rearrangements were classified as non-productive. CDR3 was defined according to IMGT convention as the region running from the second conserved V-encoded cysteine to the conserved J-encoded phenylalanine. The earlier analysis of about 640 of the donors excluded any sequence lacking an unambiguous match to a single V gene segment. An earlier analysis of fewer than 750 of the donors called V segments functional above 56.7% productive rearrangements and segregating when the between-donor standard deviation exceeded 5%. To diagnose cytomegalovirus status from the catalog of TCR beta chain sequences, a statistical classification framework was built. A later analysis assigned V and J genes by comparing TCR nucleotide sequences with IMGT/GENE-DB human TR gene sequences. Using the TCRdist pipeline, a later analysis assigned CDR3 sequences along with most-parsimonious VDJ recombination scenarios. A later analysis defined each TCR beta chain by its CDR3 amino acid sequence plus V-gene family, and excluded reads lacking a unique V-gene family. To address suspected cross-contamination and a sequencing artifact, a later analysis removed 550 to 750 highly shared, low-generation-probability nucleotide sequences. For each public chain, a later analysis derived a clonal expansion index from normalized ranks of inferred template counts within each repertoire. In a later analysis, generation probabilities were computed using a VDJ recombination model fitted to out-of-frame rearrangements, and the results were checked against IGoR. In a later analysis, hypergeometric tests were used to score TCR-TCR, TCR-HLA and TCR-CMV co-occurrence, with a repertoire-size bias correction applied to TCR pairs. In a later analysis, false discovery rates were estimated by permuting HLA or CMV assignments 20 times. In a later analysis, co-occurring TCRs were grouped using DBSCAN, with TCRdist sequence similarity added in when clustering inside HLA-allele-positive subsets. Repertoires with fewer than 30,000 or more than 120,000 public chains were left out of co-occurrence clustering, as were about five repertoires with anomalous nucleotide sharing. The table comes from immuneACCESS by way of TCRdb, which keeps in-frame sequences with V and J called. Part of the clones is missing from these tables; in studies checked, under half for an unresolved V gene and the rest for unknown reasons. That table is the source of V, J and clone size, and D and trimming were worked out from the DNA. The sample table includes about 88,000 clones. Clones ranked in the top ten supply just over 5.5% of the sample.

There are 15 amino acids in the CDR3, from cysteine to phenylalanine inclusive. Only the CDR3 portion is preserved as DNA: 45 bases, with reading frame beginning at the first base. The V and J ends are trimmed by 2 bases and 5 bases, leaving 10 bases between them. From a lookup of the germline V gene (reference sequence), CDR1 and CDR2 are PRHDT and FYEKMQ. The cohort comprised around 690 healthy bone marrow donors. All cohort members were sampled while nominally healthy, although unrecorded immune exposures were likely present. The donor tested CMV seropositive, placing the donor among the 290 or so seropositive members of the cohort. A peripheral blood sample was collected from each donor, and TCR beta sequencing was performed on peripheral blood mononuclear cells. Genomic DNA extraction from the blood cell samples was performed with the Qiagen DNeasy Blood Extraction Kit. Concerning this clone itself: Its target antigen remains unknown.

This TCR derives from a girl aged 10-17 years in good health and CMV-seropositive. The sample taken for sequencing was PBMCs. This receptor chain uses TRBV13 and TRBJ1-6; matching of 5 bases hints at TRBD1 as the D gene. CDR3 sequence: CASSLQGRDNSPLHF. The nucleotide sequence is TGTGCCAGCAGCTTACAGGGAAGGGATAATTCACCCCTCCACTTT.